This T cell receptor (beta chain) comes out of a study of T cells in Graves' hyperthyroidism and ophthalmopathy. At the level of the study: At initial diagnosis, before any treatment had begun, peripheral blood was obtained.

Findings of the study overall: The model foresaw ophthalmopathy a median approximately 6.1 months prior to onset. Most thyroid clonotypes that were expanded above 0.001 also turned up in blood.

Trimming took off 8 bases at V and 4 bases at J, with 17 bases between the two ends. The CDR3 spans 14 residues. The germline V gene encodes CDR1 MDHEN and CDR2 SYDVKM. Researchers amplified the TCR beta CDR3 regions from RNA transcripts. The primer set for the first-round RT-PCR of the TCR CDR3 was HTBI. In TCRdb, the multiplex PCR reads were re-called with MiXCR into one record per CDR3 protein. The data show hundreds of thousands of distinct CDR3 sequences, with roughly 25% seen just once and around 10% held by the top ten. Fresh peripheral blood, 7.5 to 10 ml, was the source of the PBMCs. This clonotype showed up many times. Its target is unknown.

The rearrangement joins TRBV28 to TRBJ1-2, with a tentative D call TRBD1 (5 bases). The receptor was isolated from a woman in her 30s with Graves' ophthalmopathy. Sequencing was done on a sample of blood. The CDR3: CASSQEGVGYGYTF. As DNA, the CDR3 is TGTGCCAGCTCACAGGAGGGAGTGGGCTATGGCTACACCTTC.